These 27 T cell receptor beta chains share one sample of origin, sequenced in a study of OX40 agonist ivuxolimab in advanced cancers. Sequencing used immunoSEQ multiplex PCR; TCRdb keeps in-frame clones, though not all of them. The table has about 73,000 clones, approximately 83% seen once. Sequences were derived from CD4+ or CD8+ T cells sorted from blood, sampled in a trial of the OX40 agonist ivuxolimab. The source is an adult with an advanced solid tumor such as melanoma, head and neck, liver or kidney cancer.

CDR3 protein: CASSYSASGGYTQYF. The CDR3, as DNA: TGTGCCAGCAGTTACTCGGCTAGCGGGGGGTATACGCAGTATTTT. The rearrangement uses TRBV6-5 and TRBJ2-3, with TRBD2 identical over 11 bases. Germline V gene sequence: CDR1 MNHEY, CDR2 SVGAGI. With V trimmed by 0 bases and J by 7 bases, 3 bases remained unmatched. This CDR3 is 15 amino acids long.

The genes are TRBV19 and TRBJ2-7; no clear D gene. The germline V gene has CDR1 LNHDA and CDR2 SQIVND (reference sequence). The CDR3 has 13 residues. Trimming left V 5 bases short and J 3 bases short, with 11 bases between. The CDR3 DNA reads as TGTGCCAGTAGTCGGCAGGAGAACTACGAGCAGTACTTC. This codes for CASSRQENYEQYF.

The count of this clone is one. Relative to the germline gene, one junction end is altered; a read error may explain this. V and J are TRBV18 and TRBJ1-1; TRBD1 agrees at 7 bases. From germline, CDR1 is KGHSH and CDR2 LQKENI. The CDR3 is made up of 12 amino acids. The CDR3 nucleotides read TGTGCCGGCTCAGGGGGGAACACTGAAGCTTTCTTT. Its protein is CAGSGGNTEAFF. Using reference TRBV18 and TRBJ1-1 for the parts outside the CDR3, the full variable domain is NAGVMQNPRHLVRRRGQEARLRCSPMKGHSHVYWYRQLPEEGLKFMVYLQKENIIDESGMPKERFSAEFPKEGPSILRIQQVVRGDSAAYFCAGSGGNTEAFFGQGTRLTVV.

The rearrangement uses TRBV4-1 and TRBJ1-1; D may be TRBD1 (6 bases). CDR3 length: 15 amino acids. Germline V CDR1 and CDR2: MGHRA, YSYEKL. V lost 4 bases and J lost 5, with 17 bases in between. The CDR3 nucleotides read TGCGCCAGCAGCCCCCTGGAGCGGGGGCGGACTGAAGCTTTCTTT. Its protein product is CASSPLERGRTEAFF.

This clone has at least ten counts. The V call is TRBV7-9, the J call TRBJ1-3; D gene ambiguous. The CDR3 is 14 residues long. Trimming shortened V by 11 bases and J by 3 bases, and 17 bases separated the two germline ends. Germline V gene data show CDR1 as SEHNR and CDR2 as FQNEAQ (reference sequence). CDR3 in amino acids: CAFSRLRFGNTIYF. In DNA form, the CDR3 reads TGTGCCTTTTCAAGGCTAAGGTTTGGAAACACCATATATTTT.

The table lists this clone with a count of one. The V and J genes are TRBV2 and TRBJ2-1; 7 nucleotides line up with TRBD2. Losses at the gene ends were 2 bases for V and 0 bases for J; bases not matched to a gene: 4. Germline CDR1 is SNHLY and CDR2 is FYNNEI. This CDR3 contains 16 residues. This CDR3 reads CASSERGGGSYNEQFF. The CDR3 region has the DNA TGTGCCAGCAGTGAACGTGGGGGGGGCTCCTACAATGAGCAGTTCTTC. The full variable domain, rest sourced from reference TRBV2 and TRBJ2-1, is EPEVTQTPSHQVTQMGQEVILRCVPISNHLYFYWYRQILGQKVEFLVSFYNNEISEKSEIFDDQFSVERPDGSNFTLKIRSTKLEDSAMYFCASSERGGGSYNEQFFGPGTRLTVL.

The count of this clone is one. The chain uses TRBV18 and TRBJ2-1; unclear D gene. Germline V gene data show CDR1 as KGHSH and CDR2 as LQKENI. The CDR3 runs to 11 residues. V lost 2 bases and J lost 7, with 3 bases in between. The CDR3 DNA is TGTGCCAGCTCACCAACAAATGAGCAGTTCTTC. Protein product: CASSPTNEQFF. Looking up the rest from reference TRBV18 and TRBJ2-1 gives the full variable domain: NAGVMQNPRHLVRRRGQEARLRCSPMKGHSHVYWYRQLPEEGLKFMVYLQKENIIDESGMPKERFSAEFPKEGPSILRIQQVVRGDSAAYFCASSPTNEQFFGPGTRLTVL.

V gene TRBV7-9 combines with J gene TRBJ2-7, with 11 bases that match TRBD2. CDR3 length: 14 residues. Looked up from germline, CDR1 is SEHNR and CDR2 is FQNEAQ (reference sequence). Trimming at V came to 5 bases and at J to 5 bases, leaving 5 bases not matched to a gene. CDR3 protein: CASSLTSGVDEQYF. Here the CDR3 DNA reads TGTGCCAGCAGCCTGACTAGCGGGGTAGACGAGCAGTACTTC.

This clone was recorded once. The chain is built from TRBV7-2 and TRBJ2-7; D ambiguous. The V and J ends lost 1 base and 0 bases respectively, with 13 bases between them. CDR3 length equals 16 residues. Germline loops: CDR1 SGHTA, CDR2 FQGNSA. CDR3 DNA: TGTGCCAGCAGCTTAGTGGCAGGTGAGACCTCCTACGAGCAGTACTTC. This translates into CASSLVAGETSYEQYF. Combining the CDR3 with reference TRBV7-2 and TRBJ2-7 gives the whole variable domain GAGVSQSPSNKVTEKGKDVELRCDPISGHTALYWYRQSLGQGLEFLIYFQGNSAPDKSGLPSDRFSAERTGGSVSTLTIQRTQQEDSAVYLCASSLVAGETSYEQYFGPGTRLTVT.

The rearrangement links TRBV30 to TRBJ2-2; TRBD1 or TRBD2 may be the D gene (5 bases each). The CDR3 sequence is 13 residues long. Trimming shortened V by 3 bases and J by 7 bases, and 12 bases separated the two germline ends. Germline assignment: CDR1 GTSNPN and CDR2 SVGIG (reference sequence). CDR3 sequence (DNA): TGTGCCTGGAGATTTCAGAGGGGCGGGGAGCTGTTTTTT. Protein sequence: CAWRFQRGGELFF.

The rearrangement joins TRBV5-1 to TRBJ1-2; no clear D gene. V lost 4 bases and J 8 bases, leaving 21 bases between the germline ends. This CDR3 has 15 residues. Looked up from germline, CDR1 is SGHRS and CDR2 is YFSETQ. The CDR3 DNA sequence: TGCGCCAGCAGCCCAGGTGGGGTCCCTCACGGAGGCTACACCTTC. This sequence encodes CASSPGGVPHGGYTF. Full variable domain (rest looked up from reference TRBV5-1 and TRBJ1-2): KAGVTQTPRYLIKTRGQQVTLSCSPISGHRSVSWYQQTPGQGLQFLFEYFSETQRNKGNFPGRFSGRQFSNSRSEMNVSTLELGDSALYLCASSPGGVPHGGYTFGSGTRLTVV.

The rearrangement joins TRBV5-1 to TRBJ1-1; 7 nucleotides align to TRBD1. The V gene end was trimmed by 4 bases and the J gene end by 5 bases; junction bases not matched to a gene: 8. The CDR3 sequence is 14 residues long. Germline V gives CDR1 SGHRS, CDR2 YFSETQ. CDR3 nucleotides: TGCGCCAGCAGCCAAGGGGGCGCGGGGACTGAAGCTTTCTTT. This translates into CASSQGGAGTEAFF.

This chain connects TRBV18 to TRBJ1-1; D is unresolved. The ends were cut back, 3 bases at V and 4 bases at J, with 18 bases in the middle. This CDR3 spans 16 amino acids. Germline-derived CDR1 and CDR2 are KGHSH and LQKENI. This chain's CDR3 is CASSPLKAVTGTEAFF. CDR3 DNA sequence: TGTGCCAGCTCACCCTTAAAGGCCGTCACGGGCACTGAAGCTTTCTTT.

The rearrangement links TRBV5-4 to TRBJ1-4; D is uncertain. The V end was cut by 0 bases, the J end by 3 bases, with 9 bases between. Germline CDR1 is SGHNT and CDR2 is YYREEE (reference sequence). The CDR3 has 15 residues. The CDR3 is CASSLGVSPNEKLFF. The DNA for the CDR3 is TGTGCCAGCAGCTTGGGGGTCTCCCCTAATGAAAAACTGTTTTTT.

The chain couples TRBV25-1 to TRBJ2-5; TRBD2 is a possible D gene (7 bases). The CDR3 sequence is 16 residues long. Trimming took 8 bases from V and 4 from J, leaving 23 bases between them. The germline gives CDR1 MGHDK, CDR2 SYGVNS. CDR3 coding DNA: TGTGCCAGCTCCATGGGCGGGGGCCCCCTCGGAGAGACCCAGTACTTC. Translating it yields CASSMGGGPLGETQYF.

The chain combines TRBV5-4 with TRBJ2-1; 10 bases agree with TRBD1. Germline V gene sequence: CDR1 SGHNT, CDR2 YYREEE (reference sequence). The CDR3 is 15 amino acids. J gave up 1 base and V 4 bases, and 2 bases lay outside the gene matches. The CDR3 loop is CASSPGQGSYNEQFF. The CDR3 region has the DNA TGTGCCAGCAGCCCGGGACAGGGGTCCTACAATGAGCAGTTCTTC.

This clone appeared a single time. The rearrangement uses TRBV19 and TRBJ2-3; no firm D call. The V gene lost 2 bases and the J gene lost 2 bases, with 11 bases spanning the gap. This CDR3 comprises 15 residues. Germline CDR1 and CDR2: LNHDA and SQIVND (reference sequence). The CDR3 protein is CASSIKSWYTDTQYF. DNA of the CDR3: TGTGCCAGTAGTATAAAGTCGTGGTACACAGATACGCAGTATTTT.

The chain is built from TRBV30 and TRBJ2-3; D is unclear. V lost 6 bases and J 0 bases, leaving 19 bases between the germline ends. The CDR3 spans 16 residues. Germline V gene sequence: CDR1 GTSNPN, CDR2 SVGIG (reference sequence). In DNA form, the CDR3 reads TGTGCCTGCCCCCCTGTAGGCTGGGAAAGCACAGATACGCAGTATTTT. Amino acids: CACPPVGWESTDTQYF.

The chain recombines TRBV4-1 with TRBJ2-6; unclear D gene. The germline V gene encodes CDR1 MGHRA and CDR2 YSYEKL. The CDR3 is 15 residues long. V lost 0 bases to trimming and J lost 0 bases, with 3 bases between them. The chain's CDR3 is CASSQEGSGANVLTF. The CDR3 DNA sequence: TGCGCCAGCAGCCAAGAGGGCTCTGGGGCCAACGTCCTGACTTTC.

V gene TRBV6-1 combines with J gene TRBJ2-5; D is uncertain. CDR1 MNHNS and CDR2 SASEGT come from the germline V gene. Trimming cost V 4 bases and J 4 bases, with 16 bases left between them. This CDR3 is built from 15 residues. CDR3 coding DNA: TGTGCCAGCAGTGTTTTTAGGTCGGCAGTAGAGACCCAGTACTTC. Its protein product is CASSVFRSAVETQYF.

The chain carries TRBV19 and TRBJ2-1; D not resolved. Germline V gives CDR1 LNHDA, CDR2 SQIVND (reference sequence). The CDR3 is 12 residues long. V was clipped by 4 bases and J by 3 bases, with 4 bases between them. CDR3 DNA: TGTGCCAGTAGTACACTCTACAATGAGCAGTTCTTC. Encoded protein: CASSTLYNEQFF.

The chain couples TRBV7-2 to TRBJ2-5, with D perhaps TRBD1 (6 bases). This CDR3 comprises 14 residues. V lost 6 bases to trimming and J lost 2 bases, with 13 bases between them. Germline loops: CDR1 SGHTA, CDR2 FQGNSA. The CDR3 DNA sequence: TGTGCCAGCAGAGGGGGTAGGGGGCAAGAGACCCAGTACTTC. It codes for CASRGGRGQETQYF.

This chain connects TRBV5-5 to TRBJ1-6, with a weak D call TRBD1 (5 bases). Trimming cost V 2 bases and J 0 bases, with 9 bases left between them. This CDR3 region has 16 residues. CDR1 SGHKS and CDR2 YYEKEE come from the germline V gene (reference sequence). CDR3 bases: TGTGCCAGCAGCTTTTCGCAGGGCTCCTATAATTCACCCCTCCACTTT. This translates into CASSFSQGSYNSPLHF.

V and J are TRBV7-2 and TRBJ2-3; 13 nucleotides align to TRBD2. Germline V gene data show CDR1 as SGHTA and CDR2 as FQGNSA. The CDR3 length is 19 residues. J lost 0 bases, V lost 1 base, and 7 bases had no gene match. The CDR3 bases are TGTGCCAGCAGCTTAGTGCGGACTAGCGGGGGCATCAGCACAGATACGCAGTATTTT. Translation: CASSLVRTSGGISTDTQYF.

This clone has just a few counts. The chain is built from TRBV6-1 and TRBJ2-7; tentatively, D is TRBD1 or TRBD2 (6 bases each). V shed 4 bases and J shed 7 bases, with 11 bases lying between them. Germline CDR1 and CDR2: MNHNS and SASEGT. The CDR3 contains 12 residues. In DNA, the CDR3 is TGTGCCAGCAGTGTTCGGGGGCGAGAGCAGTACTTC. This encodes CASSVRGREQYF.

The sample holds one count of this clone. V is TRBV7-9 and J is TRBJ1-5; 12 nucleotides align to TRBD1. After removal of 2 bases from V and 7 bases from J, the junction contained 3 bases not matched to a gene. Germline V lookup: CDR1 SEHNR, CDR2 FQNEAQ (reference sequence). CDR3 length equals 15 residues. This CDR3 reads CASSLTGTGGQPQHF. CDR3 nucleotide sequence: TGTGCCAGCAGCTTAACCGGGACAGGGGGCCAGCCCCAGCATTTT. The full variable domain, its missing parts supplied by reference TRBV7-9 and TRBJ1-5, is DTGVSQNPRHKITKRGQNVTFRCDPISEHNRLYWYRQTLGQGPEFLTYFQNEAQLEKSRLLSDRFSAERPKGSFSTLEIQRTEQGDSAMYLCASSLTGTGGQPQHFGDGTRLSIL.

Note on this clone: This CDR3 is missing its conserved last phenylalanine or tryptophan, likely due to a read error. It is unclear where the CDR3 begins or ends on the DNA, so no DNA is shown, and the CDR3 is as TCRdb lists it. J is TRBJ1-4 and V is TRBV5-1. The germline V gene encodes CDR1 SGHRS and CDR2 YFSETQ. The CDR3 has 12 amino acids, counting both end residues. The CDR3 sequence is CASSLAGEGLVY.